This T cell receptor beta chain was retrieved from a study of CD8 T cells in ankylosing spondylitis. This clonotype was counted many times. TCRdb re-analysed the 5' RACE reads in MiXCR, keeping a single row per CDR3 protein. This table has roughly 230,000 distinct CDR3 sequences, roughly 8% appearing once. Material: blood, either unsorted or a sorted T cell fraction (not recorded which). The receptor was isolated from a female donor with ankylosing spondylitis or in good health (not recorded which).

CDR3 in amino acids: CSARGGLAATDTQYF. In DNA, the CDR3 is TGCAGTGCTAGAGGGGGACTAGCGGCCACAGATACGCAGTATTTT. This chain uses TRBV20-1 with TRBJ2-3; 11 bases map to TRBD2. Germline CDR1 DFQATT, CDR2 SNEGSKA (reference sequence). There are 15 residues in the CDR3. The junction had 2 bases not matched to a gene; V was cut back by 1 base and J by 2 bases.